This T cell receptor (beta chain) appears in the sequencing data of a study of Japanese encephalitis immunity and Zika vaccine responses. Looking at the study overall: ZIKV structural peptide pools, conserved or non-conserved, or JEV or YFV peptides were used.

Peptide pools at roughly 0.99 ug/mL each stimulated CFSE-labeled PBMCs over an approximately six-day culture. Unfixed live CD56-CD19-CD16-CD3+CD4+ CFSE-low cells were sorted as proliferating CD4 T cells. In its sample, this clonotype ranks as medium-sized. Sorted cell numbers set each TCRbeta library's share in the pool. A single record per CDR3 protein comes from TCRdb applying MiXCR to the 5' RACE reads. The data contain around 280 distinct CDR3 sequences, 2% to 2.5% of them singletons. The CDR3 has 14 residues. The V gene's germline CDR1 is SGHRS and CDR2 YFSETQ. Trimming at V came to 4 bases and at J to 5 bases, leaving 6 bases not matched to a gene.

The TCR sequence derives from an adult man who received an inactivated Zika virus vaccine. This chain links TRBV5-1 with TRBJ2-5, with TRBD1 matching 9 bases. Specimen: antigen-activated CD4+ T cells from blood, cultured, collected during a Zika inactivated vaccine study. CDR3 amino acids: CASSLQGARETQYF. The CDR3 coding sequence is TGCGCCAGCAGCCTACAGGGGGCGCGTGAGACCCAGTACTTC. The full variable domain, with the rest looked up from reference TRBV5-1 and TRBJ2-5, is KAGVTQTPRYLIKTRGQQVTLSCSPISGHRSVSWYQQTPGQGLQFLFEYFSETQRNKGNFPGRFSGRQFSNSRSEMNVSTLELGDSALYLCASSLQGARETQYFGPGTRLLVL.